A selection of T cell receptor beta chains follows, all from one sample in a study of T cells in Graves' hyperthyroidism and ophthalmopathy. TCRdb itself ran the multiplex PCR reads through MiXCR, one entry per CDR3 protein. The repertoire holds 400,000 to 500,000 distinct CDR3 sequences, with approximately 15% as singletons. Sequenced: blood. These receptor sequences come from a young man with Graves' ophthalmopathy. Both conserved end residues are part of each CDR3. A D gene is named only where the DNA matches it firmly. Clone sizes are given selectively: once, few, many, or a class where the clone is expanded.

D gene	V gene	J gene	clone size	CDR3 DNA	CDR3 protein
TRBD1	TRBV7-8	TRBJ1-5	many	TGTGCCAGCAGCTTAGTCTCAGGACAGGGGGCCGTAGGCGACCAGCCCCAGCATTTT	CASSLVSGQGAVGDQPQHF
TRBD1	TRBV11-2	TRBJ1-1	many	TGTGCCAGCAGCGTTAGAACGTACGGGACAGGCCGACCTGAAGCTTTCTTT	CASSVRTYGTGRPEAFF
-	TRBV2	TRBJ1-2	many	TGTGCCAGCAGTGATCTGGACGCCGATAACTATGGCTACACCTTC	CASSDLDADNYGYTF
TRBD1	TRBV12-3/TRBV12-4	TRBJ1-1	many	TGTGCCAGCAGTTTGGCCAGGGGGGAAGCTTTCTTT	CASSLARGEAFF
TRBD1	TRBV12-3/TRBV12-4	TRBJ1-2	many	TGTGCCAGCAGCCGTGGGACAGGAAGGAACTATGGCTACACCTTC	CASSRGTGRNYGYTF
-	TRBV29-1	TRBJ1-2	many	TGCAGCGTTGAAGAGGGGCTGAACTATGGCTACACCTTC	CSVEEGLNYGYTF
-	TRBV6-1	TRBJ2-1	many	TGTGCCAGCAGTGAACAGGGACCCTACAATGAGCAGTTCTTC	CASSEQGPYNEQFF
-	TRBV3-1	TRBJ1-5	many	TGTGCCAGCAGCCAAGGGAGGGGTCCGAATCAGCCCCAGCATTTT	CASSQGRGPNQPQHF
-	TRBV2	TRBJ2-1	many	TGTGCCAGCAGTGAAGCAGGGGCTGAGCAGTTCTTC	CASSEAGAEQFF
-	TRBV5-5	TRBJ2-3	-	TGTGCCAGCAGCTTGGATGGGCCGGGTTTGGATACGCAGTATTTT	CASSLDGPGLDTQYF
-	TRBV20-1	TRBJ1-2	many	TGCAGTGCGGGACGGACCAACTATGGCTACACCTTC	CSAGRTNYGYTF
-	TRBV24-1	TRBJ1-5	few	TGTGCCACCAGTGACCGAAGAGGGGGAAATCAGCCCCAGCATTTT	CATSDRRGGNQPQHF
TRBD2	TRBV12-3/TRBV12-4	TRBJ2-5	-	TGTGCCAGCAGTTTGGAGGGACTAGCGGGAGTTGATTCGGAAGAGACCCAGTACTTC	CASSLEGLAGVDSEETQYF
-	TRBV9	TRBJ2-5	-	TGTGCCAGCAGCGTAGCTTGGTCTAGTTGGGAGACCCAGTACTTC	CASSVAWSSWETQYF
TRBD1	TRBV12-3/TRBV12-4	TRBJ1-1	many	TGTGCCAGCAGTTCGCGGGACAGGGGGGTTACGAACACTGAAGCTTTCTTT	CASSSRDRGVTNTEAFF
-	TRBV27	TRBJ1-6	-	TGTGCCAGCAGTTTAGTTGGAGGTTGGGTGGATTCACCCCTCCACTTT	CASSLVGGWVDSPLHF
TRBD1	TRBV6-1	TRBJ2-1	many	TGTGCCAGCAGGCCTCCCGGGACAGGGGGCCTCAATGAGCAGTTCTTC	CASRPPGTGGLNEQFF
TRBD1	TRBV5-5	TRBJ1-5	-	TGTGCCAGCAGCTTGGACAGGGGGGTCACCAATCAGCCCCAGCATTTT	CASSLDRGVTNQPQHF
TRBD2	TRBV20-1	TRBJ2-3	few	TGCAGTGCTAGATGGGAACTAGCGGGAGAATCAGATACGCAGTATTTT	CSARWELAGESDTQYF
-	TRBV13	TRBJ2-7	-	TGTGCCAGCAGTTACGTAGGGGTGCCCTACGAGCAGTACTTC	CASSYVGVPYEQYF
-	TRBV9	TRBJ1-4	-	TGTGCCAGCAGCGGGGGGACATGGGCCCGAAATGAAAAACTGTTTTTT	CASSGGTWARNEKLFF
-	TRBV4-1	TRBJ1-1	many	TGCGCCAGCAGCCCTCCCGACCGGCTGAGCACTGAAGCTTTCTTT	CASSPPDRLSTEAFF
-	TRBV6-1	TRBJ1-5	many	TGTGCCAGCAGTGGAGGGGGGGGGGTGGCCAATCAGCCCCAGCATTTT	CASSGGGGVANQPQHF
-	TRBV7-3	TRBJ2-1	-	TGTGCCAGCAGCTTAGGTCGGAGTGAGAATGAGCAGTTCTTC	CASSLGRSENEQFF
-	TRBV7-2	TRBJ1-2	few	TGTGCCAGCAGCTTAGTTTCAGGAACCATTAACTATGGCTACACCTTC	CASSLVSGTINYGYTF
-	TRBV27	TRBJ2-1	many	TGTGCCAGCAGTTTATCTCCTCTAGCGTCTAATGAGCAGTTCTTC	CASSLSPLASNEQFF
-	TRBV27	TRBJ2-7	many	TGTGCCAGCAGTTTACCAACTAGGTCCGGTGAGCAGTACTTC	CASSLPTRSGEQYF
TRBD2	TRBV6-5	TRBJ2-5	-	TGTGCCAGCAGTTACCCGGGGGGGGGGGGAGAGACCCAGTACTTC	CASSYPGGGGETQYF
-	TRBV20-1	TRBJ2-3	-	TGCAGTGCTACCCGAGCTACTACTAGCACAGATACGCAGTATTTT	CSATRATTSTDTQYF
TRBD1	TRBV6-1	TRBJ1-1	many	TGTGCCAGCAGTCTGCAGGGGGGTACCCACACTGAAGCTTTCTTT	CASSLQGGTHTEAFF
TRBD2	TRBV27	TRBJ2-1	-	TGTGCCAGCAGTGTCGCTAGCGGGAGAACCTACAGTGAGCAGTTCTTC	CASSVASGRTYSEQFF
-	TRBV20-1	TRBJ2-7	many	TGCAGTGCTACCCCGCTGGCGGGAACCTACGAGCAGTACTTC	CSATPLAGTYEQYF
-	TRBV5-6	TRBJ1-5	many	TGTGCCAGCAGCTTGGGTCACAATCAGCCCCAGCATTTT	CASSLGHNQPQHF
-	TRBV5-1	TRBJ1-5	few	TGCGCCAGCAGCTTGGAGGGGTTAGGGAGTCAGCCCCAGCATTTT	CASSLEGLGSQPQHF
-	TRBV5-6	TRBJ2-7	once	TGTGCCAGCAGCTTGGGTGGAGGGTCCTACGGGCAGTACTTC	CASSLGGGSYGQYF
TRBD2	TRBV19	TRBJ2-1	few	TGTGCCAGTAGTATGGGACTAGCGGGCTACAATGAGCAGTTCTTC	CASSMGLAGYNEQFF
TRBD2	TRBV18	TRBJ2-1	-	TGTGCCAGCTCACCCAGTCTAGCGGGAGATCGGGCTGAGCAGTTCTTC	CASSPSLAGDRAEQFF
-	TRBV4-1	TRBJ2-3	many	TGCGCCAGCAGCCAAGTACTAGCTAGCACAGATACGCAGTATTTT	CASSQVLASTDTQYF
-	TRBV7-9	TRBJ2-1	many	TGTGCCAGCAGCTTAGCGAGTGCCTCCTCCCAGCAGCAGTTCTTC	CASSLASASSQQQFF
TRBD1	TRBV29-1	TRBJ1-2	few	TGCAGCGCCTCACCCCCGGGACAGGCAGGCGGCTACACCTTC	CSASPPGQAGGYTF
TRBD1	TRBV7-9	TRBJ2-5	many	TGTGCCAGCAGCTACCCAGGGGGCGGTGAGACCCAGTACTTC	CASSYPGGGETQYF
-	TRBV7-9	TRBJ1-4	few	TGTGCCAGCACCCCAGCCGGGGGCGCGAATGAAAAACTGTTTTTT	CASTPAGGANEKLFF
TRBD1	TRBV11-2	TRBJ1-5	-	TGTGCCAGCGGCGGGACAGGGAATCAGCCCCAGCATTTT	CASGGTGNQPQHF
TRBD2	TRBV4-2	TRBJ2-5	-	TGTGCCAGCAGCCAAGGAAAAAGGCTAGCGGGGGACCCGTACCAAGAGACCCAGTACTTC	CASSQGKRLAGDPYQETQYF
-	TRBV7-2	TRBJ1-1	many	TGTGCCAGCAGCTTAGTGTTGGACACTGAAGCTTTCTTT	CASSLVLDTEAFF
TRBD2	TRBV3-1	TRBJ2-3	-	TGTGCCAGCAGCCAAGATTCCCTAGCGGGCGCCACAGATACGCAGTATTTT	CASSQDSLAGATDTQYF
-	TRBV3-2	TRBJ2-1	many	TGTGCCAGCAGCCAAGAGGGGATTGAAGATGAGCAGTTCTTC	CASSQEGIEDEQFF
-	TRBV7-9	TRBJ2-1	many	TGTGCCAGCAGCGGACGACTACTCAATGAGCAGTTCTTC	CASSGRLLNEQFF
TRBD2	TRBV9	TRBJ2-7	few	TGTGCCAGCAGCGTAGAGGCTAGCGGGGCTTACGAGCAGTACTTC	CASSVEASGAYEQYF
TRBD1	TRBV6-1	TRBJ1-2	many	TGTGCCAGCAGTCCGAAGAGACAGGGGGCGCGCCATGGCTACACCTTC	CASSPKRQGARHGYTF